This T cell receptor beta chain was documented in a study of early stage breast cancer tumors. Across the whole study: The ER+/PR+/HER2- tumors included about 8 ductal and a handful of lobular carcinomas. Average read coverage per sample was roughly 10-fold. Whole-study results and caveats: Comparing each tissue with blood distinguished tumor from normal in about 90% of the 16 patients. Enriched TCRB sequences shared across patients were mostly commonly generated sequences.

Clones were read by immunoSEQ multiplex PCR, and TCRdb kept only the in-frame ones, dropping some. Of around 48,000 clones in the sample, just over 90% were seen once. Notes on this clone: Its cognate antigen is unknown.

Per the germline V gene, CDR1 is GTSNPN and CDR2 is SVGIG (reference sequence). The CDR3 sequence is 13 residues long. V was pared by 1 base and J by 7 bases, with 13 bases between. The TCR sequence derives from a person between 65 and 79 years old with breast cancer. Sequencing was carried out using blood. The chain has TRBV30 and TRBJ1-1, with D tentatively TRBD1 (5 bases). The CDR3 reads CAWSAGVLFEAFF. Here the CDR3 DNA reads TGTGCCTGGAGTGCGGGGGTTCTGTTTGAAGCTTTCTTT.